The 22 T cell receptor beta chains below were found in one sample sequenced in a study of CD8 T cells in ankylosing spondylitis. MiXCR, run by TCRdb on the 5' RACE reads, gives a single entry per CDR3 protein. The sample records under 250,000 distinct CDR3 sequences, around a quarter being singletons. The sequencing sample was made of blood, either unsorted or a sorted T cell fraction (not recorded which). The receptors here all came from a male donor with ankylosing spondylitis or in good health (not recorded which).

The V call is TRBV6-1, the J call TRBJ2-1, with 10 bases fitting TRBD2. The length of the CDR3 is 14 residues. Germline CDR1 and CDR2: MNHNS and SASEGT. J lost 4 bases, V lost 4 bases, and 1 base had no gene match. The CDR3 spells CASSGTSGYNEQFF. The CDR3 bases are TGTGCCAGCAGTGGGACTAGCGGATACAATGAGCAGTTCTTC.

This clonotype was picked up many times. This chain uses TRBV2 with TRBJ1-1; weak D call: TRBD1 (5 bases). V shed 7 bases and J shed 3 bases, with 12 bases lying between them. Germline V gives CDR1 SNHLY, CDR2 FYNNEI. The CDR3 totals 13 residues. The CDR3 loop is CASTVGEDTEAFF. The CDR3 DNA follows: TGTGCCAGCACTGTAGGGGAGGACACTGAAGCTTTCTTT. Complete variable domain (other parts from reference TRBV2 and TRBJ1-1): EPEVTQTPSHQVTQMGQEVILRCVPISNHLYFYWYRQILGQKVEFLVSFYNNEISEKSEIFDDQFSVERPDGSNFTLKIRSTKLEDSAMYFCASTVGEDTEAFFGQGTRLTVV.

This clonotype was observed many times. The genes are TRBV10-3 and TRBJ1-2; D is perhaps TRBD1 (6 bases). V was clipped by 10 bases and J by 5 bases, with 20 bases between them. Germline assignment: CDR1 ENHRY and CDR2 SYGVKD. CDR3 size: 14 residues. The CDR3 DNA follows: TGTGCCACCCGCCCGGCGGACAGCTCTTATGGCTACACCTTC. Its translation is CATRPADSSYGYTF.

This chain links TRBV20-1 with TRBJ2-1; 8 bases line up with TRBD2. The germline V gene has CDR1 DFQATT and CDR2 SNEGSKA (reference sequence). The V and J ends lost 3 bases and 1 base, in that order; junction bases with no gene match: 5. The CDR3 has 15 amino acids. The CDR3 region is CSARASGRSYNEQFF. The CDR3 DNA sequence: TGCAGTGCTAGGGCAAGCGGGAGATCCTACAATGAGCAGTTCTTC.

This clonotype was counted a few times. The chain has TRBV7-2 and TRBJ2-7; 7 bases fit TRBD2. From germline, CDR1 is SGHTA and CDR2 FQGNSA. J lost 2 bases, V lost 0 bases, and 7 bases had no gene match. The CDR3 totals 16 residues. The CDR3 sequence is CASSLALIAGPYEQYF. The DNA for the CDR3 is TGTGCCAGCAGCTTAGCGCTGATAGCGGGTCCCTACGAGCAGTACTTC.

This clonotype was seen ten or more times. V usage is TRBV5-1 and J usage is TRBJ1-6; no clear D. This CDR3 region has 16 residues. Germline CDR1 is SGHRS and CDR2 is YFSETQ. Trimming took 4 bases from V and 0 from J, leaving 11 bases between them. CDR3 amino acids: CASSLAGSSYNSPLHF. The CDR3 coding sequence is TGCGCCAGCAGCCTGGCCGGAAGCTCCTATAATTCACCCCTCCACTTT.

The V and J genes are TRBV20-1 and TRBJ2-1; 7 bases line up with TRBD2. The CDR3 has 13 residues. CDR1 and CDR2 (germline): DFQATT, SNEGSKA (reference sequence). J was trimmed by 0 bases and V by 5 bases; bases with no gene match: 1. CDR3 nucleotides: TGCAGTGCTGGGACTAACTCCTACAATGAGCAGTTCTTC. Translation: CSAGTNSYNEQFF.

This clonotype was seen ten or more times. The chain uses TRBV5-6 and TRBJ2-2, with D maybe TRBD2 (6 bases). V dropped 2 bases and J dropped 5 bases, with 13 bases sitting between them. Germline CDR1 is SGHDT and CDR2 is YYEEEE. The CDR3 spans 15 residues. CDR3 in amino acids: CASSFDRGRTGELFF. DNA of the CDR3: TGTGCCAGCAGCTTTGACCGGGGGAGGACCGGGGAGCTGTTTTTT.

This clonotype appeared many times. The rearrangement joins TRBV6-2 or TRBV6-3 to TRBJ2-5, with 10 bases matching TRBD2. The CDR3 has 16 amino acids. J lost 1 base, V lost 4 bases, and 6 bases had no gene match. The germline V gene has CDR1 MNHEY and CDR2 SVGEGT. This CDR3 reads CASSLGLAVRQETQYF. CDR3 in DNA: TGTGCCAGCAGTTTAGGACTAGCGGTCCGCCAAGAGACCCAGTACTTC.

This clonotype appeared many times. The genes are TRBV15 and TRBJ2-7; D uncertain. V was trimmed by 3 bases and J by 1 base, leaving 7 bases between them. This CDR3 comprises 13 residues. CDR1 and CDR2 (germline): LNHNV, YYDKDF (reference sequence). CDR3 sequence: CATSRDLSYEQYF. In DNA, the CDR3 is TGTGCCACCAGCAGGGACCTTTCCTACGAGCAGTACTTC.

The chain is built from TRBV28 and TRBJ2-1; D unclear. V shed 3 bases and J shed 6 bases, with 12 bases lying between them. CDR3 size: 14 residues. CDR1 and CDR2 from the germline V gene are MDHEN and SYDVKM. CDR3 nucleotides: TGTGCCAGCAGTTTCCCTAAACTCCCCAATGAGCAGTTCTTC. Its protein product is CASSFPKLPNEQFF.

This clonotype showed up many times. The V gene is TRBV12-3 or TRBV12-4, the J gene TRBJ2-1, with 10 bases lining up with TRBD1. V was clipped by 5 bases and J by 15 bases; unmatched bases: 19. The CDR3 is 16 amino acids. The CDR3: CASSPTGTGAAKGLFF. The CDR3 nucleotides are TGTGCCAGCAGTCCCACCGGGACAGGGGCCGCCAAAGGGCTGTTCTTC.

The V call is TRBV20-1, the J call TRBJ2-1; possible D gene TRBD2, 5 bases. Trimming pared 0 bases from V and 4 bases from J, leaving 13 bases between. From germline, CDR1 is DFQATT and CDR2 SNEGSKA (reference sequence). CDR3 size: 15 residues. The DNA of the CDR3 is TGCAGTGCTAGAGATCTTGGGGAGCCTTACAATGAGCAGTTCTTC. It yields the protein CSARDLGEPYNEQFF.

The chain has TRBV28 and TRBJ2-3, with D possibly matching TRBD2 (5 bases). Germline V gives CDR1 MDHEN, CDR2 SYDVKM. V was clipped by 3 bases and J by 1 base, with 11 bases between them. The CDR3 has 15 residues. For the CDR3, the DNA is TGTGCCAGCAGTTTTCCGGCGGGCGGCACAGATACGCAGTATTTT. Its protein product is CASSFPAGGTDTQYF.

The chain combines TRBV20-1 with TRBJ2-5; D is possibly TRBD1 (5 bases). This CDR3 contains 16 residues. V was clipped by 0 bases and J by 0 bases, with 14 bases between them. Germline V gene lookup returns CDR1 DFQATT and CDR2 SNEGSKA (reference sequence). The CDR3 DNA reads TGCAGTGCTAGAGATCGGGCAGGGTGGAACCAAGAGACCCAGTACTTC. Protein sequence: CSARDRAGWNQETQYF.

This sequence joins TRBV11-2 and TRBJ2-1, with 9 bases identical to TRBD2. This CDR3 has 18 residues. With 5 bases clipped from V and 0 bases from J, the junction kept 11 bases outside the gene matches. Germline V gene sequence: CDR1 SGHAT, CDR2 FQNNGV. CDR3 protein: CASSKLGLAQSSYNEQFF. The CDR3 DNA reads TGTGCCAGCAGCAAACTTGGACTAGCGCAAAGCTCCTACAATGAGCAGTTCTTC. The full variable domain, rest sourced from reference TRBV11-2 and TRBJ2-1, is EAGVAQSPRYKIIEKRQSVAFWCNPISGHATLYWYQQILGQGPKLLIQFQNNGVVDDSQLPKDRFSAERLKGVDSTLKIQPAKLEDSAVYLCASSKLGLAQSSYNEQFFGPGTRLTVL.

This clonotype was seen only a few times. The chain has TRBV7-2 and TRBJ1-1; D is ambiguous. Per the germline V gene, CDR1 is SGHTA and CDR2 is FQGNSA. V was clipped by 1 base and J by 0 bases, with 9 bases between them. CDR3 length: 15 amino acids. The DNA for the CDR3 is TGTGCCAGCAGCTTAGAGGCTAGATTGAACACTGAAGCTTTCTTT. Its protein is CASSLEARLNTEAFF.

There are many counts of this clonotype. The chain has TRBV7-2 and TRBJ2-3; 7 bases are a match to TRBD1. The germline CDR1 and CDR2 sequences are SGHTA and FQGNSA. This CDR3 spans 14 amino acids. Trimming removed 5 bases from V and 6 bases from J; junction bases left unmatched: 8. This CDR3 is CASSPRTGGDTQYF. CDR3 bases: TGTGCCAGCAGCCCCAGGACAGGTGGGGATACGCAGTATTTT.

The chain combines TRBV20-1 with TRBJ2-5; a possible D gene is TRBD2 (5 bases). CDR1 and CDR2 (germline): DFQATT, SNEGSKA (reference sequence). This CDR3 is 15 amino acids long. The V end lost 3 bases, the J end lost 7 bases, and 21 bases lay between the germline ends. The CDR3 region is CSARTRGNTKRTQYF. CDR3 sequence (DNA): TGCAGTGCTAGGACCAGAGGGAACACCAAGAGGACCCAGTACTTC.

The chain has TRBV20-1 and TRBJ2-5, with D possibly matching TRBD2 (6 bases). CDR3 size: 13 residues. Germline CDR1 is DFQATT and CDR2 is SNEGSKA (reference sequence). V was cut by 2 bases and J by 5 bases, with 12 bases left in between. CDR3 sequence: CSARRLVGETQYF. The CDR3 DNA reads as TGCAGTGCTAGACGACTAGTCGGTGAGACCCAGTACTTC.

This clonotype was seen many times. The chain links TRBV4-3 to TRBJ2-3, with 11 nucleotides matching TRBD2. The CDR3 spans 17 residues. V shed 1 base, J shed 1 base, and the junction held 4 bases outside the gene matches. Germline V gene data show CDR1 as LGHNA and CDR2 as YSLEER. The CDR3 spells CASSQVTSGSGTDTQYF. The DNA of the CDR3 is TGCGCCAGCAGCCAAGTAACTAGCGGGAGCGGCACAGATACGCAGTATTTT.

In this sample, this clonotype turned up many times. V and J are TRBV7-2 and TRBJ2-5; 9 bases match TRBD1. Germline-derived CDR1 and CDR2 are SGHTA and FQGNSA. The CDR3 runs 15 residues. J gave up 0 bases and V 4 bases, and 3 bases lay outside the gene matches. CDR3 DNA: TGTGCCAGCAGCTCGCGGACAGGGGACCAAGAGACCCAGTACTTC. Amino acids: CASSSRTGDQETQYF. Using reference TRBV7-2 and TRBJ2-5 for the parts outside the CDR3, the full variable domain is GAGVSQSPSNKVTEKGKDVELRCDPISGHTALYWYRQSLGQGLEFLIYFQGNSAPDKSGLPSDRFSAERTGGSVSTLTIQRTQQEDSAVYLCASSSRTGDQETQYFGPGTRLLVL.